This entry is about one T cell receptor (beta chain). As yet, its antigen is unknown. With a much larger clone just one base away, this may be a read error. The CDR3 regions of TCR beta were amplified from RNA transcripts. RT-PCR in the first round (using the HTBI primer set) targeted the TCR CDR3. MiXCR, applied by TCRdb to the multiplex PCR reads, yields one record per CDR3 protein. Of under 800,000 distinct CDR3 sequences in the sample, around 13% are singletons; the top ten hold 10%. The source of the sample is a study of T cells in Graves' hyperthyroidism and ophthalmopathy. Study overall: It was at initial diagnosis, before any treatment, that peripheral blood was collected. Points from the study as a whole: A 13 V-J model separated ophthalmopathy from stable hyperthyroidism.

Each patient was aged 18 to 65 and had newly diagnosed hyperthyroidism of under 2 months' duration. This CDR3 is 13 amino acids long. Germline lookup yields CDR1 MNHEY and CDR2 SVGAGI. This chain uses TRBV6-5 with TRBJ2-5; no clear D. The end of the DNA fits TRBJ2-1 better, so the J call may be wrong. This receptor was obtained from a woman aged 18-35 years with Graves' hyperthyroidism. Material for sequencing was blood. CDR3 sequence: CASVRQAEETQFF. CDR3 nucleotide sequence: TGTGCCAGCGTTAGGCAGGCGGAAGAGACCCAGTTCTTC.